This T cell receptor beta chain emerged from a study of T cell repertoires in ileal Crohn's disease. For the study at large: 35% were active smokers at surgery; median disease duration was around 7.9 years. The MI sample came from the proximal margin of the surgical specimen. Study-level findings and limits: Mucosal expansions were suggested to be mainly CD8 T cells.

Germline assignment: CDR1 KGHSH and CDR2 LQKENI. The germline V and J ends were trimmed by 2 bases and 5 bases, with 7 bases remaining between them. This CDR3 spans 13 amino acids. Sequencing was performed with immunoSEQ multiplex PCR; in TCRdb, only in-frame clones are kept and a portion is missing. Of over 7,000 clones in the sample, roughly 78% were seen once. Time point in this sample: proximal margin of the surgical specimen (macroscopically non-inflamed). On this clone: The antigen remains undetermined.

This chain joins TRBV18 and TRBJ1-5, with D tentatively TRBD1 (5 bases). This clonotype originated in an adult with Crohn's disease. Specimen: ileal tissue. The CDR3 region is CASSPGGHQPQHF. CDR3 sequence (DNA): TGTGCCAGCTCACCAGGGGGACATCAGCCCCAGCATTTT.